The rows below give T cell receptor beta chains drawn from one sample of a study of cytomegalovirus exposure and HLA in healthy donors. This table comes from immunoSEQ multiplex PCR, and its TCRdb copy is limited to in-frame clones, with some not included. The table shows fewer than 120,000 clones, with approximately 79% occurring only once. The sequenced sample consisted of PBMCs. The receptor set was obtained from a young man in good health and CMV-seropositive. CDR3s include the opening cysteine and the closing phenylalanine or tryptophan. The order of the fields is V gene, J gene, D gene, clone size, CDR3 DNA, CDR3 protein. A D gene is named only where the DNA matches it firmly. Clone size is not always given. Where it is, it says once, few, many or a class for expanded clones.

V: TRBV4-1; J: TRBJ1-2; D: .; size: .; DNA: TGCGCCAGCAGCCACTCCCAGGGCGGATATGGCTACACCTTC; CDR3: CASSHSQGGYGYTF
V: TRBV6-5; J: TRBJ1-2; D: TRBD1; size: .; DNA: TGTGCCAGCAGCAGGACAGGGGAAGGCCACACCTTC; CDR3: CASSRTGEGHTF
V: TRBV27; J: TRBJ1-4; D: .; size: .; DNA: TGTGCCAGCAGGCAGGTTGGTGAAAAACTGTTTTTT; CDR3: CASRQVGEKLFF
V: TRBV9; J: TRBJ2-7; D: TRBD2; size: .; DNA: TGTGCCAGCAGCGTAGCGGGGGAGGGCTACGAGCAGTACTTC; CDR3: CASSVAGEGYEQYF
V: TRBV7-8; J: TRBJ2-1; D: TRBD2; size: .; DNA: TGTGCCAGCAGCCCGACTAGCGGGGGAACCAATGAGCAGTTCTTC; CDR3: CASSPTSGGTNEQFF
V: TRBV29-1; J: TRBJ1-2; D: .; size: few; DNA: TGCAGCGTTGATCCCCGGGAGTCCAACTATGGCTACACCTTC; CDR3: CSVDPRESNYGYTF
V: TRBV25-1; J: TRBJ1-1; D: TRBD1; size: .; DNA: TGTGCCAGCAGTGGGACAGGGTACGAAGCTTTCTTT; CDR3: CASSGTGYEAFF
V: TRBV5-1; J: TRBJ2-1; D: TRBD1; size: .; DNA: TGCGCCAGCAGCTCCGGACAGGGGGGATACAATGAGCAGTTCTTC; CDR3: CASSSGQGGYNEQFF
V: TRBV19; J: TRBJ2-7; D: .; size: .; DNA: TGTGCCAGTAGTAGTCCAGGGGAATACTACGAGCAGTACTTC; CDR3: CASSSPGEYYEQYF
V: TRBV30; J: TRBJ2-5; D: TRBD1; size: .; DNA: TGTGCCTGGAAAAAAGGGTCAGGGGGCAGGGAGACCCAGTACTTC; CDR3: CAWKKGSGGRETQYF
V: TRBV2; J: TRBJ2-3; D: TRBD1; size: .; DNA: TGTGCCAGCAGTCGGGACAGGGTGTTGGCAGATACGCAGTATTTT; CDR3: CASSRDRVLADTQYF
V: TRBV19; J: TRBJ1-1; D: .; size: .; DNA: TGTGCCAGTAGTATTTGGGGGGGCACTGAAGCTTTCTTT; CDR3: CASSIWGGTEAFF
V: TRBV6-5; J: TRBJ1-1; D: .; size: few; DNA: TGTGCCAGCAGAGCAGGGGAAACTGAAGCTTTCTTT; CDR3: CASRAGETEAFF
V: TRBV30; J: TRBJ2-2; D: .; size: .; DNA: TGTGCCTGGAGCCGGACCCTTCGGGGTACCGGGGAGCTGTTTTTT; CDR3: CAWSRTLRGTGELFF
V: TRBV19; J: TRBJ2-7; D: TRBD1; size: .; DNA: TGTGCCAGTAAAATAAGTGGACAGGCCTACGAGCAGTACTTC; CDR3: CASKISGQAYEQYF
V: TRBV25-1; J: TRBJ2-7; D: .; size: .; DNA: TGTGCCAGCAGTGACCTCGGGTCCTACGAGCAGTACTTC; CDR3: CASSDLGSYEQYF
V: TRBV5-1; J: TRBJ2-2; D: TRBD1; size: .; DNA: TGCGCCAGCAGCTTTAAAGGACAGGGGGCATCCGGGGAGCTGTTTTTT; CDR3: CASSFKGQGASGELFF
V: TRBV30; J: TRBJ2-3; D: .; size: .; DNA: TGTGCCTGGAGACTAGGGCCAGATACGCAGTATTTT; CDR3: CAWRLGPDTQYF
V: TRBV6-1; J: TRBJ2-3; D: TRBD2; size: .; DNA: TGTGCCAGCAGTGAGACGGGGGGGCAGGGCACAGATACGCAGTATTTT; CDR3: CASSETGGQGTDTQYF
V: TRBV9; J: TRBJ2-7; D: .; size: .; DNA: TGTGCCAGCAGCGTAGACAGAGACTACGAGCAGTACTTC; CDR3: CASSVDRDYEQYF
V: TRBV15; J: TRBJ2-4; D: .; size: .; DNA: TGTGCCACCAGCAGGGGGGGATTAGCCAAAAACATTCAGTACTTC; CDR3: CATSRGGLAKNIQYF
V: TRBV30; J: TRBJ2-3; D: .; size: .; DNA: TGTGCCTGGAGTGGGGTCAGGGCCACAGATACGCAGTATTTT; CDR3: CAWSGVRATDTQYF
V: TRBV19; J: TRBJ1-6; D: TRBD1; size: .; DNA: TGTGCCAGTAGTAGGGACAGGGATTCACCCCTCCACTTT; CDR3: CASSRDRDSPLHF
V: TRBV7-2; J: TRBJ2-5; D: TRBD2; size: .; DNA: TGTGCCAGCAGTTTACCCATAGCGGGGGAAGAGACCCAGTACTTC; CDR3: CASSLPIAGEETQYF
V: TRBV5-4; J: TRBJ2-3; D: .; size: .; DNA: TGTGCCAGCAGCTTGGCCTCTGGGGGGGGCCGCACAGATACGCAGTATTTT; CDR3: CASSLASGGGRTDTQYF
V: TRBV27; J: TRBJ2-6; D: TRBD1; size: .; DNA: TGTGCCAGCAGTGTTACAGGGGGCTCTGGGGCCAACGTCCTGACTTTC; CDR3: CASSVTGGSGANVLTF
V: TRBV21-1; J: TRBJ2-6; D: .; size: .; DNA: TGTGCCAGCAGCTCAACAGGGCCCAGCTCTGGGGCCAACGTCCTGACTTTC; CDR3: CASSSTGPSSGANVLTF
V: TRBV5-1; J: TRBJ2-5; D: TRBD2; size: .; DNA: TGCGCCACGACCATTGGTGCTAGCGGGGCAGAGACCCAGTACTTC; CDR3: CATTIGASGAETQYF
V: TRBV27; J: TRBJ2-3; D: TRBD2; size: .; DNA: TGTGCCAGCAGTTTGAAGCGGGGGGACACAGATACGCAGTATTTT; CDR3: CASSLKRGDTDTQYF
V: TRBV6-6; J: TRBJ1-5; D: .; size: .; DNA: TGTGCCAGTTCCCCAGATGGCAATCAGCCCCAGCATTTT; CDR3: CASSPDGNQPQHF
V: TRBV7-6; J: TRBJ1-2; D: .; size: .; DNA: TGTGCCAGCAGCTTAGGAATGGGCGACTATGGCTACACCTTC; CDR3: CASSLGMGDYGYTF
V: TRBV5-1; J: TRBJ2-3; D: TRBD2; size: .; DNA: TGCGCCAGCAGCCCCGCTTTTCTAACGATAGCGGGGGACGCAGATACGCAGTATTTT; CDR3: CASSPAFLTIAGDADTQYF
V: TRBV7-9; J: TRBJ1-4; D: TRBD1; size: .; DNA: TGTGCCAGCAGCCCACAGGGGGCGGGAGAAAAACTGTTTTTT; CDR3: CASSPQGAGEKLFF
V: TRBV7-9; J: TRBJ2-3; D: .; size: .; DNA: TGTGCCAGCAGCCCCCTTGACAGCGACGCAGATACGCAGTATTTT; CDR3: CASSPLDSDADTQYF
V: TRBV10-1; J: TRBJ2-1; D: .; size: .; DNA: TGCGCCAGCAGTCTGGGCAAACCCGATGAGCAGTTCTTC; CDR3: CASSLGKPDEQFF
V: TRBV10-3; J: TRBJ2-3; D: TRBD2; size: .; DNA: TGTGCCATCGGAGTAGCGGGGGGGCCGTGGACAGATACGCAGTATTTT; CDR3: CAIGVAGGPWTDTQYF
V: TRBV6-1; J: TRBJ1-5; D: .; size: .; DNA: TGTGCCAGCCGGGTCAGAGTTGATCAGCCCCAGCATTTT; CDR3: CASRVRVDQPQHF
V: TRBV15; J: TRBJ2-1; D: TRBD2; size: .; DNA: TGTGCCACCAGCAGAGGCGGGGGGGCATACAATGAGCAGTTCTTC; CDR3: CATSRGGGAYNEQFF
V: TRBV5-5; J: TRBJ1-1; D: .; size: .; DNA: TGTGCCAGCAGCCCAAGGCCGATCGATGAGAGCGTGAACACTGAAGCTTTCTTT; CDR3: CASSPRPIDESVNTEAFF
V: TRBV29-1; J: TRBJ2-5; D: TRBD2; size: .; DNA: TGCAGCGTTGGAGGGACTAGCGGGTCCCAAGAGACCCAGTACTTC; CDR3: CSVGGTSGSQETQYF
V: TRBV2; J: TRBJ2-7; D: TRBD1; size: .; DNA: TGTGCCAGCTGCCGGACAGGGCTCTACGAGCAGTACTTC; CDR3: CASCRTGLYEQYF
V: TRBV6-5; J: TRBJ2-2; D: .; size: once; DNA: TGTGCCAGCAGTTACTCTTCCGCCGGGGAGCTGTTTTTT; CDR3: CASSYSSAGELFF
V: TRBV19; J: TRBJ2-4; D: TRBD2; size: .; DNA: TGTGCCAGTAGTAGGGGGGGGGACCTAGCCAAAAACATTCAGTACTTC; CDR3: CASSRGGDLAKNIQYF
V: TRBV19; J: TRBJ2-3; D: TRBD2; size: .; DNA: TGTGCCAGTAGTATCCAGCGGGGGTCAGATACGCAGTATTTT; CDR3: CASSIQRGSDTQYF
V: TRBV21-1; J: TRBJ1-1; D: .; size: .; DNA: TGTGCCAGCAGCAAAAGAGGAGGGGGCACAGGTGAAGCTTTCTTT; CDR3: CASSKRGGGTGEAFF
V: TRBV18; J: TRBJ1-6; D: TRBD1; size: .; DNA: TGTGCCAGCTCACTCGGACAGGGCCGGGATTCACCCCTCCACTTT; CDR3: CASSLGQGRDSPLHF
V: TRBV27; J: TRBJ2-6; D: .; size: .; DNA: TGTGCCAGCAGCCCTGTCGGTTTTTTTGGTGGGGCCAACGTCCTGACTTTC; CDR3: CASSPVGFFGGANVLTF
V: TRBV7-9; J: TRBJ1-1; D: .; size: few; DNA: TGTGCCAGCAGCCCGACGGAAGGGACTGAAAAAGAAGCTTTCTTT; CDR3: CASSPTEGTEKEAFF
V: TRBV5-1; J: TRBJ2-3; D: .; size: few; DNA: TGCGCCAGCAGCCCGACTAATATAGATACGCAGTATTTT; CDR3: CASSPTNIDTQYF